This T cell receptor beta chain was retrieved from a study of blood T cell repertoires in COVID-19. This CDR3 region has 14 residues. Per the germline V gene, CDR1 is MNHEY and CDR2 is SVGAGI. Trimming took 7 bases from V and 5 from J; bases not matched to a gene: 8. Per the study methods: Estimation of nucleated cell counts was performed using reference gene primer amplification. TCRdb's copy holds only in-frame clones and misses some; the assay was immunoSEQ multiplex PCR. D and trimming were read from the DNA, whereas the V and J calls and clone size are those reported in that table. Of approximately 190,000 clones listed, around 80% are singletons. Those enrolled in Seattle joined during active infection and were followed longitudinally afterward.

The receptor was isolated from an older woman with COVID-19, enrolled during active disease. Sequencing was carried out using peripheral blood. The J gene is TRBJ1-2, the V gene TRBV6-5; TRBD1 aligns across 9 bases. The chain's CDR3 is CASNIGTGQYGYTF. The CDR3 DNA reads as TGTGCCAGCAACATAGGGACAGGGCAGTATGGCTACACCTTC.